The entry below describes one TCR beta chain. This table comes from immunoSEQ multiplex PCR, and its TCRdb copy is limited to in-frame clones, with some not included. The sample lists tens of thousands of clones, more than 80% occurring once. These data come from a study of chemoradiotherapy in HPV16-positive cancers. Trimming took 7 bases from V and 9 from J; bases not matched to a gene: 13. This CDR3 spans 15 amino acids. Germline assignment: CDR1 SNHLY and CDR2 FYNNEI. Sequencing was performed on blood, taken from a patient who underwent chemoradiotherapy. The rearrangement uses TRBV2 and TRBJ2-3; TRBD1 matches 10 bases. The receptor was isolated from a human donor with HPV-associated anogenital cancer. The CDR3 coding sequence is TGTGCCAGCATTTCTGGGACAGGGGTTAGGAAGACGCAGTATTTT. Translation gives CASISGTGVRKTQYF.